What follows describes a single T cell receptor beta chain. Its antigen is not known. The CDR3 loop spans 14 amino acids. Looked up from germline, CDR1 is SNHLY and CDR2 is FYNNEI. V was clipped by 6 bases and J by 2 bases, with 12 bases between them. These data come from a study of T cell responses to AZD1222 COVID-19 vaccine. Study-wide points: No day 14 peak samples; only post-peak repertoires were characterized. Females outnumbered males among donors, who were mostly white British; clonal diversity was possibly underestimated. Increases in Spike-specific TCR breadth and depth were seen after two AZD1222 doses. Just a handful of people given AZD1222 tested seropositive at baseline.

The protocol was immunoSEQ multiplex PCR, while the TCRdb copy is restricted to in-frame clones and leaves out a portion. The profile covers about 100,000 clones, with 86% appearing a single time and 5% taken by the ten largest. This clonotype originated in an adult in good health. The chain employs TRBV2 and TRBJ2-3; a weak D match, TRBD1 (5 bases). The sequencing used peripheral blood, collected on day 0 of AZD1222 vaccination. Here the CDR3 reads CASRTTVSTDTQYF. The DNA of the CDR3 is TGTGCCAGCAGGACGACAGTATCCACAGATACGCAGTATTTT.